The rows below give T cell receptor beta chains drawn from one sample of a study of T cell repertoires in cytomegalovirus infection. A single record per CDR3 protein comes from TCRdb applying MiXCR to the reads. The data show fewer than 200,000 distinct CDR3 sequences, under 15% seen once. The specimen was PBMCs. These receptors all stem from a human donor in good health (CMV status not recorded). Some clones in this sample may be carry-over from other donors' samples. Both conserved end residues are part of each CDR3. The order of the fields is J gene, D gene, V gene, CDR3 length, CDR3 protein. The D gene is left open where the match is weak.

TRBJ2-1,.,TRBV29-1,11,CSIQAINEQFF
TRBJ2-2,.,TRBV7-4,15,CASSPAGGNTGELFF
TRBJ2-1,.,TRBV27,14,CASSLAIASKEQFF
TRBJ1-2,.,TRBV29-1,13,CSVDRDTNYGYTF
TRBJ2-7,TRBD1,TRBV14,15,CASSPQRQGSYEQYF
TRBJ1-1,.,TRBV7-9,13,CASSLGGFTEAFF
TRBJ1-5,.,TRBV19,12,CASNSFNQPQHF
TRBJ2-1,TRBD1,TRBV10-3,15,CAITLGQGAANEQFF
TRBJ2-3,TRBD2,TRBV27,16,CASSFLVGGREDTQYF
TRBJ1-2,.,TRBV5-4,14,CASSPPGYDYGYTF
TRBJ2-7,TRBD2,TRBV6-1,15,CASSPIAGGIYEQYF
TRBJ2-1,TRBD2,TRBV6-6,17,CASTRGGRAEAGHEQFF
TRBJ1-1,.,TRBV9,14,CASSVTSMNTEAFF
TRBJ2-7,TRBD1,TRBV7-3,15,CASSLTGTGAYEQYF
TRBJ2-2,.,TRBV10-3,11,CATEDTGELFF
TRBJ2-4,TRBD2,TRBV5-1,14,CASSERAGRDIQYF
TRBJ2-1,.,TRBV5-1,15,CASSLGDTSYNEQFF
TRBJ1-6,.,TRBV5-6,16,CASSLGLTGRDSPLHF
TRBJ1-1,TRBD1,TRBV15,16,CATSRRQGAGDTEAFF
TRBJ2-2,.,TRBV19,17,CASSILGPLADTGELFF
TRBJ2-1,TRBD2,TRBV29-1,13,CSVALAGQNEQFF
TRBJ2-1,.,TRBV7-8,15,CASSGDIFSYNEQFF
TRBJ2-4,.,TRBV11-2,13,CASGSRDKNIQYF
TRBJ2-4,.,TRBV7-2,13,CASSSGAKNIQYF
TRBJ1-2,.,TRBV14,13,CASSQDRLYGYTF
TRBJ2-6,.,TRBV19,18,CASSILRGGESGANVLTF
TRBJ2-1,TRBD2,TRBV6-2/TRBV6-3,15,CASSSTSGGALEQFF
TRBJ2-2,.,TRBV12-3/TRBV12-4,12,CAGGTNTGELFF
TRBJ1-5,.,TRBV6-5,13,CASRAGYGQPQHF
TRBJ2-5,TRBD1,TRBV9,17,CASSVLGTGGEQETQYF
TRBJ2-2,.,TRBV9,15,CASSPNFWNTGELFF
TRBJ2-7,.,TRBV7-2,16,CASSRARGQAPYEQYF
TRBJ2-7,.,TRBV7-2,11,CASSLAENQYF
TRBJ2-2,.,TRBV7-2,16,CASSPRGSKQTGELFF
TRBJ2-2,.,TRBV28,15,CASSLRREGTGELFF
TRBJ1-1,.,TRBV27,13,CASSFQGITEAFF
TRBJ2-7,TRBD2,TRBV20-1,15,CSASPLAGGLYEQYF
TRBJ1-1,.,TRBV7-2,12,CASSFLTRQAFF
TRBJ2-1,.,TRBV6-2/TRBV6-3,11,CASSYGDEQFF
TRBJ1-2,.,TRBV15,14,CATSKQGQSGGYTF
TRBJ2-2,TRBD2,TRBV12-3/TRBV12-4,14,CASSSGTTTGELFF
TRBJ1-5,TRBD1,TRBV11-3,17,CASRAERGRGSNQPQHF
TRBJ2-5,.,TRBV25-1,11,CASRAWETQYF
TRBJ2-5,.,TRBV19,12,CASSNQGKTQYF
TRBJ2-3,.,TRBV5-1,17,CASSFGWSGGAGDTQYF
TRBJ2-2,.,TRBV12-3/TRBV12-4,13,CASTLVGSRELFF
TRBJ2-2,TRBD2,TRBV29-1,15,CSVGRGAGGTGELFF
TRBJ2-1,.,TRBV7-9,12,CASSLGSVEQFF
TRBJ2-2,.,TRBV12-3/TRBV12-4,16,CASSLGDIANTGELFF
TRBJ2-7,.,TRBV20-1,14,CSARDAGSWYEQYF
TRBJ1-5,.,TRBV10-3,14,CAISEPYSNQPQHF
TRBJ1-1,TRBD1,TRBV5-4,12,CASSPGGEMAFF
TRBJ2-7,.,TRBV6-6,13,CASSSNSAYEQYF